Below are 2 T cell receptor beta chains sequenced from a single sample in a study of T cell responses to AZD1222 COVID-19 vaccine. Sequencing was performed with immunoSEQ multiplex PCR; in TCRdb, only in-frame clones are kept and a portion is missing. The data contain approximately 140,000 clones, around 90% of them singletons. This specimen consisted of peripheral blood, obtained 28 days after the second AZD1222 dose. The receptors derive from an adult who received the AZD1222 COVID-19 vaccine.

This clone was detected once. This chain uses TRBV4-1 with TRBJ2-4, with a weak D call TRBD1 (5 bases). This CDR3 region has 18 residues. Looked up from germline, CDR1 is MGHRA and CDR2 is YSYEKL. V lost 0 bases and J 1 base, leaving 16 bases between the germline ends. CDR3 in amino acids: CASSQEDQGGWAKNIQYF. The CDR3 bases are TGCGCCAGCAGCCAAGAGGATCAGGGTGGGTGGGCCAAAAACATTCAGTACTTC.

This clone was seen a single time. The chain uses TRBV6-5 and TRBJ2-7; D is unclear. CDR1 is MNHEY and CDR2 is SVGAGI in the germline V gene. The CDR3 has 12 amino acids. Trimming removed 7 bases at V and 6 bases at J, with 13 bases between. The CDR3 here is CASTINLGEQYF. The CDR3 nucleotides are TGTGCCAGCACCATAAACTTGGGCGAGCAGTACTTC.